This T cell receptor beta chain was profiled in a study of beta chain features in type 1 diabetes. Study information: There was similarity between patients and healthy donors in age, gender and cell yields.

This clone came up a few times. No antigen is known for it. Germline CDR1 is SGHAT and CDR2 is FQNNGV. The CDR3 is 19 amino acids. With V trimmed by 0 bases and J by 4 bases, 11 bases remained unmatched. Isolated RNA was reverse transcribed in full, so expressed TCRB transcripts were sequenced. Measured with immunoSEQ multiplex PCR; TCRdb has only the in-frame clones, and not every one. Of around 180,000 clones listed, about 12% are singletons. Findings and caveats of the study: Naive, central memory and Treg TCRB repertoires appeared more alike in patients than in healthy donors.

The sequenced material came from central memory CD4+ T cells from blood. The chain carries TRBV11-2 and TRBJ2-2; TRBD2 matches 10 bases. The source of this sequence is a woman younger than 30 in good health. The CDR3 DNA sequence: TGTGCCAGCAGCTTAGAGCCCCTAGCGGGAGCCCTTGTCACCGGGGAGCTGTTTTTT. Translated, it gives CASSLEPLAGALVTGELFF.